Listed here are 5 T cell receptor beta chains from one sample, sequenced in a study of graft-versus-host responses after intestinal transplantation. Sequenced by immunoSEQ multiplex PCR; TCRdb stores in-frame clones only, minus some. The profile shows roughly 97,000 clones, about 90% of them singletons. For these TCRs, the target antigens are not known. The sequenced sample was unstimulated CD4+ T cells sorted from spleen or lymph node cells, obtained before intestinal transplant. The receptors were gathered from a human donor who received an intestinal transplant.

The gene calls are TRBV27 and TRBJ2-2, with 10 positions matching TRBD2. With 3 bases clipped from V and 1 base from J, the junction kept 2 bases outside the gene matches. The CDR3 runs to 16 residues. The germline gives CDR1 MNHEY, CDR2 SMNVEV (reference sequence). CDR3 coding DNA: TGTGCCAGCAGTTTCCGGACTAGCGGGAACACCGGGGAGCTGTTTTTT. Its protein is CASSFRTSGNTGELFF.

The chain joins TRBV2 to TRBJ2-5, with D perhaps matching TRBD1 or TRBD2 (6 bases each). The CDR3 covers 16 residues. V lost 4 bases and J lost 5, with 20 bases in between. CDR1 and CDR2 (germline): SNHLY, FYNNEI. The CDR3, as DNA: TGTGCCAGCAGTGGGAGCCTTAGGGGGGCAGGGGAGACCCAGTACTTC. Translated, it gives CASSGSLRGAGETQYF.

The V gene is TRBV5-1, the J gene TRBJ2-5, with 8 positions matching TRBD1. CDR3 length equals 14 residues. V lost 6 bases, J lost 5 bases, and 9 bases stayed unmatched. Germline CDR1 SGHRS, CDR2 YFSETQ. As DNA, the CDR3 is TGCGCCAGCACTCTGGCAGGGGGCTTGGAGACCCAGTACTTC. Protein product: CASTLAGGLETQYF.

The rearrangement uses TRBV6-4 and TRBJ2-2, with TRBD2 matching over 8 bases. Germline-derived CDR1 and CDR2 are MRHNA and SNTAGT. The CDR3 contains 13 residues. Losses at the gene ends were 5 bases for V and 6 bases for J; bases not matched to a gene: 2. The CDR3 is CASSNGGAGELFF. In DNA form, the CDR3 reads TGTGCCAGCAGTAACGGGGGGGCCGGGGAGCTGTTTTTT.

This chain links TRBV9 with TRBJ2-5; 8 bases agree with TRBD2. Germline values: CDR1 SGDLS, CDR2 YYNGEE. CDR3 length: 15 residues. The junction had 8 bases not matched to a gene; V was cut back by 4 bases and J by 3 bases. CDR3 in amino acids: CASSPSAGGEETQYF. Here the CDR3 DNA reads TGTGCCAGCAGCCCGTCTGCGGGAGGTGAAGAGACCCAGTACTTC.